A selection of T cell receptor beta chains follows, all from one sample in a study of blood T cells in healthy people across ages. One entry per CDR3 protein, called by TCRdb with MiXCR from the 5' RACE reads. The profile shows a few hundred thousand distinct CDR3 sequences, 27% of them singletons. Sequencing was done on a sample of blood. The receptors originated from a woman aged 70-85 years in good health. Each CDR3 is given with its conserved first and last residue. The order of the fields is CDR3 DNA, CDR3 protein, J gene, clone size, V gene, D gene, CDR3 length. A D gene is named only where the DNA matches it firmly. The size of a clone is reported for some rows only, either as once, few or many, or as a class for expanded clones.

TGTGCCAGCAGTTACTTACTAGCGGGGGTCTACGAGACCCAGTACTTC	CASSYLLAGVYETQYF	TRBJ2-5	few	TRBV6-2/TRBV6-3	TRBD2	16
TGCGCCAGCAGCTTGAGGTCGGGGGGCGACAATGAGCAGTTCTTC	CASSLRSGGDNEQFF	TRBJ2-1	few	TRBV5-1	-	15
TGTGCCAGCAGTTTAGAACAGTTCTCTGGAAACACCATATATTTT	CASSLEQFSGNTIYF	TRBJ1-3	-	TRBV12-3/TRBV12-4	-	15
TGTGCCACCAGCAGAGATCGGGGAGGTTTTAATTCACCCCTCCACTTT	CATSRDRGGFNSPLHF	TRBJ1-6	few	TRBV15	-	16
TGCAGTGCTAGCGGGATGAGCGGGGGAAGAGACGAGCAGTACTTC	CSASGMSGGRDEQYF	TRBJ2-7	-	TRBV20-1	TRBD2	15
TGCAGTGCTAGAGTTCAACGGGGGGCTAGGGATACGCAGTATTTT	CSARVQRGARDTQYF	TRBJ2-3	many	TRBV20-1	-	15
TGCAGCGTTGGGGGACTAGCCGGCAACATTCAGTACTTC	CSVGGLAGNIQYF	TRBJ2-4	-	TRBV29-1	TRBD2	13
TGTGCCAGCAGCGTAGCCCCTCAGGGGGCAGGCTACAATGAGCAGTTCTTC	CASSVAPQGAGYNEQFF	TRBJ2-1	-	TRBV9	TRBD1	17
TGTGCCACCAGCTCGCTTGGGACAGGGCGCGAGACCCAGTACTTC	CATSSLGTGRETQYF	TRBJ2-5	-	TRBV15	TRBD1	15
TGTGCCAGCAAAGAACGCCAAGTAATCTACGAGCAGTACTTC	CASKERQVIYEQYF	TRBJ2-7	-	TRBV6-6	-	14
TGTGCCAGCAGACCGGACCGGTATCAGCCCCAGCATTTT	CASRPDRYQPQHF	TRBJ1-5	-	TRBV6-2/TRBV6-3	-	13
TGCGCCAGCAGCCAAGAATCAGGGTACTACGAGCAGTACTTC	CASSQESGYYEQYF	TRBJ2-7	many	TRBV5-1	-	14
TGTGCCAGCAGCTTAGTATACGGGGTATACAATGAGCAGTTCTTC	CASSLVYGVYNEQFF	TRBJ2-1	-	TRBV7-2	-	15
TGTGCCAGCTCACCCCAGGGAGGGGTGGTCACTGAAGCTTTCTTT	CASSPQGGVVTEAFF	TRBJ1-1	few	TRBV18	-	15
TGCGCCAGCAGCCCTCAGGGGGAAGTAAATGAAAAACTGTTTTTT	CASSPQGEVNEKLFF	TRBJ1-4	few	TRBV5-1	TRBD1	15
TGCGCCAGCAGCCAAGGACTAGCGGGGGGTAGCACAGATGCGCAGTATTTT	CASSQGLAGGSTDAQYF	TRBJ2-3	-	TRBV4-3	TRBD2	17
TGTGCCAGCCGTGCGGCAGGGGCGAACACCGGGGAGCTGTTTTTT	CASRAAGANTGELFF	TRBJ2-2	few	TRBV6-1	-	15
TGTGCCAGCAGCCCTCAGACAGGGCCCTACGAGCAGTACTTC	CASSPQTGPYEQYF	TRBJ2-7	-	TRBV9	TRBD1	14
TGTGCCAGCAGTGAATCTCAATCCGGGGAGCTGTTTTTT	CASSESQSGELFF	TRBJ2-2	-	TRBV6-1	-	13
TGTGCCAGCAGTGAACGTCCGGACACCAAAGCTCAGCCCCAGCATTTT	CASSERPDTKAQPQHF	TRBJ1-5	few	TRBV2	-	16
TGTGCCAGCAGTTCCGACAGATACACTGGAAACACCATATATTTT	CASSSDRYTGNTIYF	TRBJ1-3	-	TRBV6-6	-	15
TGTGCCACCAATGATTCCGGGAGGACAGGGAAAGAGACCCAGTACTTC	CATNDSGRTGKETQYF	TRBJ2-5	-	TRBV24-1	-	16
TGTGCCAGCAGTCCATACCCACAGGGTATTGGGGCTTTCTTT	CASSPYPQGIGAFF	TRBJ1-1	-	TRBV27	-	14
TGTGCCAGCAGTCCTTCTCGGGCCCGGGAGACCCAGTACTTC	CASSPSRARETQYF	TRBJ2-5	-	TRBV6-2/TRBV6-3	-	14
TGTGCCAGCAGCTTCAGCGGGAAAGAGACCCAGTACTTC	CASSFSGKETQYF	TRBJ2-5	many	TRBV7-2	TRBD2	13
TGCAGTGCTTGGGACTACTACAATGAGCAGTTCTTC	CSAWDYYNEQFF	TRBJ2-1	few	TRBV20-1	TRBD2	12
TGTGCCATCAGTGATGCTGGGGGCAGGCAGCCCCAGCATTTT	CAISDAGGRQPQHF	TRBJ1-5	-	TRBV10-3	-	14
TGCGCCGGCAGCTTGGCTAGCGGGGGGGATTACAATGAGCAGTTCTTC	CAGSLASGGDYNEQFF	TRBJ2-1	few	TRBV5-1	TRBD2	16
TGTGCCAGCAGCTTAGCCGGGACTCCAAATGAAAAACTGTTTTTT	CASSLAGTPNEKLFF	TRBJ1-4	-	TRBV7-2	-	15
TGTGCCACCAGCAACATAGACGGTGGCGCATACGAGCAGTACTTC	CATSNIDGGAYEQYF	TRBJ2-7	few	TRBV15	-	15
TGCAGTGTGGGGGGGGCCTATGGCTACACCTTC	CSVGGAYGYTF	TRBJ1-2	few	TRBV20-1	-	11
TGTGCCAGCAGCCAGGGGTCTCCGGGTCCGGAAGCTTTCTTT	CASSQGSPGPEAFF	TRBJ1-1	-	TRBV7-2	-	14
TGTGCCAGCAGCCGCCGGGACCGGCGAGAGTACGAGCAGTACTTC	CASSRRDRREYEQYF	TRBJ2-7	few	TRBV2	-	15
TGTGCCAGTAGTACAATCCAGGGCTGGACTGAAGCTTTCTTT	CASSTIQGWTEAFF	TRBJ1-1	few	TRBV19	-	14
TGCGCCAGCAGCCAAAATCCTACCTTCTCTGGAAACACCATATATTTT	CASSQNPTFSGNTIYF	TRBJ1-3	-	TRBV5-1	-	16
TGCAGTGCTAGGGTCCTGGGACTAGAAGCGACCCAGTACTTC	CSARVLGLEATQYF	TRBJ2-5	-	TRBV20-1	TRBD2	14
TGTGCCAGCAGCTTACTGCCTGATCAGCCCCAGCATTTT	CASSLLPDQPQHF	TRBJ1-5	-	TRBV11-3	-	13
TGTGCCAGCTGCTCAGGGGGCTCGGATACGCAGTATTTT	CASCSGGSDTQYF	TRBJ2-3	few	TRBV18	TRBD1	13
TGTGCCAGCGGCCATGGTCAGGACAGTTTCCTAGGTGGCTACACCTTC	CASGHGQDSFLGGYTF	TRBJ1-2	few	TRBV3-1	-	16
TGTGCCAGCGGGGGGGCATCTACGTATGAAGCTTTCTTT	CASGGASTYEAFF	TRBJ1-1	few	TRBV27	-	13
TGTGCCAGCAGTTCCGGGACCCAAGAGACCCAGTACTTC	CASSSGTQETQYF	TRBJ2-5	many	TRBV6-2/TRBV6-3	-	13
TGTGCCAGCAGCTTAGGGGGAGAAACGAGCGAAAAACTGTTTTTT	CASSLGGETSEKLFF	TRBJ1-4	-	TRBV5-6	-	15
TGTGCCAGCAGCCGGGGGACGGCGTACCAAGAGACCCAGTACTTC	CASSRGTAYQETQYF	TRBJ2-5	many	TRBV7-2	-	15
TGCGCCAGCAGCCTTTTTGGTTATGGCTACACCTTC	CASSLFGYGYTF	TRBJ1-2	few	TRBV5-1	-	12
TGTGCCAGCAGCTCCCGACTAGCGGGTGCCAATGAGCAGTTCTTC	CASSSRLAGANEQFF	TRBJ2-1	few	TRBV7-3	TRBD2	15
TGTGCCAGCAGTCTGGGTCCGGGGAGTAGGGCCCAGTACTTC	CASSLGPGSRAQYF	TRBJ2-5	once	TRBV27	-	14
TGTGCCAGCAGCCCACGGGATTCGTACGATGGCTACACCTTC	CASSPRDSYDGYTF	TRBJ1-2	few	TRBV7-2	-	14
TGCAGCGTTTTAGATTGGGAAGCATCCTACGAGCAGTACTTC	CSVLDWEASYEQYF	TRBJ2-7	few	TRBV29-1	-	14
TGCGCCAGCAGCTTGGTGGGGGGGTCGGGCTACAATGAGCAGTTCTTC	CASSLVGGSGYNEQFF	TRBJ2-1	-	TRBV5-1	TRBD2	16
TGTGCCACCAGTGACCCCAGAAGGGGAGATGTCGGTGAGCAGTTCTTC	CATSDPRRGDVGEQFF	TRBJ2-1	few	TRBV24-1	-	16